The 8 T cell receptor beta chains below all came from one sample that was sequenced in a study of early T cells in non-severe SARS-CoV-2 infection. Via MiXCR, TCRdb re-called the 5' RACE reads, giving one row per CDR3 protein. The top ten hold around 2.4% of the sample, which has roughly 100,000 distinct CDR3 sequences, around 14% seen once. Sequenced input: whole blood. The receptors here all came from an adult who was a healthcare worker with PCR-confirmed SARS-CoV-2 infection or an uninfected control (not recorded which).

The table lists this clonotype with a few counts. The chain uses TRBV29-1 and TRBJ1-1; D is perhaps TRBD1 (5 bases). The CDR3 length is 13 residues. Trimming removed 6 bases from V and 5 bases from J, with 16 bases in between. Germline values: CDR1 SQVTM, CDR2 ANQGSEA. CDR3 nucleotide sequence: TGCAGCGTCGCGGGTCTCCGGGGGACTGAAGCTTTCTTT. It specifies CSVAGLRGTEAFF.

The V gene is TRBV28, the J gene TRBJ2-2; D is uncertain. Germline CDR1 reads MDHEN; CDR2 reads SYDVKM. The CDR3 covers 14 residues. V lost 8 bases and J lost 6, with 16 bases in between. This CDR3 is CASSRQPTAGELFF. In nucleotides, the CDR3 is TGTGCCAGCTCCCGCCAACCTACCGCCGGGGAGCTGTTTTTT.

DNA for the CDR3: TGTGCCAGCAGTGACGGGACTAGCCCCTCCTACGAGCAGTACTTC. Amino acids: CASSDGTSPSYEQYF. The rearrangement links TRBV2 to TRBJ2-7; 9 bases align to TRBD2. The V and J ends lost 3 bases and 0 bases, in that order; junction bases with no gene match: 3. Germline CDR1 reads SNHLY; CDR2 reads FYNNEI. This CDR3 is 15 amino acids long.

This clonotype was found many times. The chain employs TRBV5-1 and TRBJ1-2, with D unresolved. The CDR3 has 13 amino acids. V lost 0 bases and J 0 bases, leaving 3 bases between the germline ends. Germline-derived CDR1 and CDR2 are SGHRS and YFSETQ. As DNA, the CDR3 is TGCGCCAGCAGCTTGGACCCTAACTATGGCTACACCTTC. It codes for CASSLDPNYGYTF.

The sample holds a few counts of this clonotype. The chain carries TRBV28 and TRBJ1-1, with D perhaps matching TRBD1 (5 bases). Germline CDR1 is MDHEN and CDR2 is SYDVKM. The CDR3 has 14 residues. With 5 bases removed from V and 4 bases from J, the gap between germline ends came to 14 bases. CDR3 protein: CASSNVGEGTEAFF. The DNA for the CDR3 is TGTGCCAGCAGTAATGTGGGGGAGGGCACTGAAGCTTTCTTT.

This clonotype was counted between two and nine times. The V gene is TRBV28, the J gene TRBJ1-1; D possibly corresponds to TRBD1 (6 bases). The CDR3 runs to 12 residues. Per germline, CDR1 MDHEN and CDR2 SYDVKM. Deletions cut 5 bases from V and 10 bases from J, with 14 bases between. CDR3 sequence: CASSAQGSGAFF. The CDR3 DNA is TGTGCCAGCAGTGCACAGGGTAGCGGAGCTTTCTTT.

The chain links TRBV7-8 to TRBJ2-7; the match to TRBD1 covers 7 bases. Germline assignment: CDR1 SGHVS and CDR2 FQNEAQ. The CDR3 loop spans 14 amino acids. The ends lost 5 bases at V and 7 bases at J; junction bases unmatched: 11. CDR3 sequence reads: CASSKRQGEGEQYF. The CDR3 DNA sequence: TGTGCCAGCAGCAAGCGACAGGGAGAGGGAGAGCAGTACTTC.

This clonotype has ten or more counts. The V and J genes are TRBV11-2 and TRBJ2-7; D possibly corresponds to TRBD1 (8 bases). Per the germline V gene, CDR1 is SGHAT and CDR2 is FQNNGV. With 5 bases removed from V and 3 bases from J, the gap between germline ends came to 20 bases. This CDR3 is 16 amino acids long. This CDR3 is CASSPPAGTGSYEQYF. The DNA for the CDR3 is TGTGCCAGCAGCCCCCCAGCGGGGACAGGTAGCTACGAGCAGTACTTC. Combining the CDR3 with reference TRBV11-2 and TRBJ2-7 gives the whole variable domain EAGVAQSPRYKIIEKRQSVAFWCNPISGHATLYWYQQILGQGPKLLIQFQNNGVVDDSQLPKDRFSAERLKGVDSTLKIQPAKLEDSAVYLCASSPPAGTGSYEQYFGPGTRLTVT.